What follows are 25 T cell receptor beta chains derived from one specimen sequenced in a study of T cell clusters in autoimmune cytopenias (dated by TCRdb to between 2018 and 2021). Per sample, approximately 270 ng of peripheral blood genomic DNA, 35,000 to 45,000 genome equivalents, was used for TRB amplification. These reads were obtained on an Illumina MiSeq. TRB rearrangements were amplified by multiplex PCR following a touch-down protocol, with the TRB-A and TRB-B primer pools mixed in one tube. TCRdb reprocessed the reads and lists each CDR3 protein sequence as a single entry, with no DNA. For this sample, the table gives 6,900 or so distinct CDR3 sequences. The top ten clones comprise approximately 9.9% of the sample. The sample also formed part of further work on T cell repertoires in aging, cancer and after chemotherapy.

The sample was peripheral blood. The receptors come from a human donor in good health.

CDR3 amino acids: CASSLTTGTTNEKLFF. The V and J genes are TRBV5-1 and TRBJ1-4; TCRdb outputs TRBD1, but without DNA this stays unchecked. CDR1 and CDR2 (germline): SGHRS, YFSETQ. The CDR3 is made up of 16 amino acids.

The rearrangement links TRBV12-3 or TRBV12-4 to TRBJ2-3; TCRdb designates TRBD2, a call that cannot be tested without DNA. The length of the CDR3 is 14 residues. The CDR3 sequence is CASSFTAATDTQYF.

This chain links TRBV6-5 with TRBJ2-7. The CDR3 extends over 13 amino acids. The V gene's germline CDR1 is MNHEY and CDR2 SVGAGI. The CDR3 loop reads CASSRSSAYEQYF.

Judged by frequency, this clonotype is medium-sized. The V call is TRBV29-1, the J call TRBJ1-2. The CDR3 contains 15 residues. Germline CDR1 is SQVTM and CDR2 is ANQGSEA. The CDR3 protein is CSVVAIDLSNYGYTF.

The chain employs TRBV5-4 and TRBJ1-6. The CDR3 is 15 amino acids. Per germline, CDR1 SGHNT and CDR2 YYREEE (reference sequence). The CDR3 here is CASSLVGIDNSPLHF.

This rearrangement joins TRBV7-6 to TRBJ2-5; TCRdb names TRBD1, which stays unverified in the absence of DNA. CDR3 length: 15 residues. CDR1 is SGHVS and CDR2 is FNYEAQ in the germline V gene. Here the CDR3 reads CASRSRRQYQETQYF.

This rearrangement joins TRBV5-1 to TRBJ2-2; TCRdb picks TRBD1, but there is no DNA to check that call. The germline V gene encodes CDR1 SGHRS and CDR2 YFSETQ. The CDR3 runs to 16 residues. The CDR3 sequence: CASSLAGGPNTGELFF.

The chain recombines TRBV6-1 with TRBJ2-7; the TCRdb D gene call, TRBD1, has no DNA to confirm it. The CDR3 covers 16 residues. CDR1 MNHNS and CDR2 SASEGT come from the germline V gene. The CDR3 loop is CASSEPGQGYSYEQYF.

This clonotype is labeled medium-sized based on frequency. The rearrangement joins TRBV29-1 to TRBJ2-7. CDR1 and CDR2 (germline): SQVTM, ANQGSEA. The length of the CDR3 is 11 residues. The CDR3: CSGRSSYEQYF.

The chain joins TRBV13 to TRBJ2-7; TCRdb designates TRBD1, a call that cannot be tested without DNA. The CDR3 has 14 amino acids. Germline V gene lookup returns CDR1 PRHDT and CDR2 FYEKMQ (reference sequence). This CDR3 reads CASSGTGGSYEQYF. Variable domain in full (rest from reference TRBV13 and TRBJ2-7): AAGVIQSPRHLIKEKRETATLKCYPIPRHDTVYWYQQGPGQDPQFLISFYEKMQSDKGSIPDRFSAQQFSDYHSELNMSSLELGDSALYFCASSGTGGSYEQYFGPGTRLTVT.

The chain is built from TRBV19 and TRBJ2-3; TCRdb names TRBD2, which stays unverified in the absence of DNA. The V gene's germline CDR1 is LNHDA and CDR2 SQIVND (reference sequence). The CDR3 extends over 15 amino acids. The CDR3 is CASSVSRLSTDTQYF.

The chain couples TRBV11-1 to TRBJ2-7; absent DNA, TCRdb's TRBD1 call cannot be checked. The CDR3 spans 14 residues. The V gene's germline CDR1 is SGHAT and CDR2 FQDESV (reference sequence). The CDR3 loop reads CASSSGQGAYEQYF. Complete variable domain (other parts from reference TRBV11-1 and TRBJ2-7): EAEVAQSPRYKITEKSQAVAFWCDPISGHATLYWYRQILGQGPELLVQFQDESVVDDSQLPKDRFSAERLKGVDSTLKIQPAELGDSAMYLCASSSGQGAYEQYFGPGTRLTVT.

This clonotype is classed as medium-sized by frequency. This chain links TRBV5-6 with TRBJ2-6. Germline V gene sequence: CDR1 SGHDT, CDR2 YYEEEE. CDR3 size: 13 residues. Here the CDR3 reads CASSPYGANVLTF.

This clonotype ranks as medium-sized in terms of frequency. This CDR3 reads CASSLSGNGYNEQFF. This chain connects TRBV6-2 or TRBV6-3 to TRBJ2-1; TCRdb's assignment of TRBD2 cannot be checked, as there is no DNA. CDR3 size: 15 residues. Per the germline V gene, CDR1 is MNHEY and CDR2 is SVGEGT.

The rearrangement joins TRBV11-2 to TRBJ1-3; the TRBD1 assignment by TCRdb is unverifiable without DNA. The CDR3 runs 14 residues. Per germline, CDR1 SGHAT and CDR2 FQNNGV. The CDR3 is CASSQGISGNTIYF.

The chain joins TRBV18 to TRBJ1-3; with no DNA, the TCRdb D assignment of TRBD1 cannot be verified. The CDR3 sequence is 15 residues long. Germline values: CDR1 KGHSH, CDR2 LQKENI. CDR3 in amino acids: CASSEQGSSGNTIYF.

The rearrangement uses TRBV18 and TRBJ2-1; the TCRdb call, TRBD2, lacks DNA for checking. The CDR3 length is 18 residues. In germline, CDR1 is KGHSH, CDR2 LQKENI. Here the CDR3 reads CASSPILAGGSSYNEQFF.

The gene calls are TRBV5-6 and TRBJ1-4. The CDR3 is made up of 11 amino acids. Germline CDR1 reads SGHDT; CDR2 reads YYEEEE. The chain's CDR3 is CASGQNEKLFF.

The CDR3 loop is CASSLPVAGELFF. The rearrangement uses TRBV7-2 and TRBJ2-2. The CDR3 runs to 13 residues. Germline lookup yields CDR1 SGHTA and CDR2 FQGNSA.

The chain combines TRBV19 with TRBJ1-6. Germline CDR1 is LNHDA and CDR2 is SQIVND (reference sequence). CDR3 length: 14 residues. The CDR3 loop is CASSNLLGNSPLHF.

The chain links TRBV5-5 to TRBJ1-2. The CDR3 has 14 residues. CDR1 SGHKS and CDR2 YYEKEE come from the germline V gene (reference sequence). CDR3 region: CASSFGPVGEGYTF.

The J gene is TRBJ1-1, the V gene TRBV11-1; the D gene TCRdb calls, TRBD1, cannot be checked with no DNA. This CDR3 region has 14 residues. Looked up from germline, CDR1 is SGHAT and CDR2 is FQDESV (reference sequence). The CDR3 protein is CASSYGQGNTEAFF.

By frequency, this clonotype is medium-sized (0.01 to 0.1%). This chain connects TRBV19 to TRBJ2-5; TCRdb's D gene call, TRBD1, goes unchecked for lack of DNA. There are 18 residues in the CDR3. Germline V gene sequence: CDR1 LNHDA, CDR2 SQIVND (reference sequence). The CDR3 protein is CASSIGYLTTGGQETQYF.

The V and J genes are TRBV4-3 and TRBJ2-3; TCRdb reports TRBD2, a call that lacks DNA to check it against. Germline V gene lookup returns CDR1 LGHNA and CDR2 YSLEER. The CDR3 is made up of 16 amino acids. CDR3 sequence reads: CASSQDRVLRTDTQYF.

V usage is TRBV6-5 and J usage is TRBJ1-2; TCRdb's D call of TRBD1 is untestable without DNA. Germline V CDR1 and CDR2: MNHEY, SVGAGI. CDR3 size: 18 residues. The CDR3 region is CASSYSTGRAWVNYGYTF.